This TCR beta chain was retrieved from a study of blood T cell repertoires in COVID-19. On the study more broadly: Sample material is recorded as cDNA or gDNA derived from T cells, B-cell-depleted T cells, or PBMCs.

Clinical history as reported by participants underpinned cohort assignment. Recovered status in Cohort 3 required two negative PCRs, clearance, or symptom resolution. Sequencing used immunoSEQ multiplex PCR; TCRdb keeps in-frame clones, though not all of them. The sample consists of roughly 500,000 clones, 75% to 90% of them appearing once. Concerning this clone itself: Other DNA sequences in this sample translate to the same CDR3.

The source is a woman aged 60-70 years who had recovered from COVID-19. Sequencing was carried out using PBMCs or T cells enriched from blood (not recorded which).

In DNA, the CDR3 is TGTGCCAGCAGCCAAGACAGGGGTCTGTACGAGCAGTACTTC. As protein: CASSQDRGLYEQYF. The chain couples TRBV4-2 to TRBJ2-7, with D possibly matching TRBD1 (6 bases). Between the trimmed V and J ends, which lost 0 bases and 4 bases, there was a span of 10 bases. This CDR3 contains 14 residues. Germline V gene lookup returns CDR1 LGHNA and CDR2 YNFKEQ.